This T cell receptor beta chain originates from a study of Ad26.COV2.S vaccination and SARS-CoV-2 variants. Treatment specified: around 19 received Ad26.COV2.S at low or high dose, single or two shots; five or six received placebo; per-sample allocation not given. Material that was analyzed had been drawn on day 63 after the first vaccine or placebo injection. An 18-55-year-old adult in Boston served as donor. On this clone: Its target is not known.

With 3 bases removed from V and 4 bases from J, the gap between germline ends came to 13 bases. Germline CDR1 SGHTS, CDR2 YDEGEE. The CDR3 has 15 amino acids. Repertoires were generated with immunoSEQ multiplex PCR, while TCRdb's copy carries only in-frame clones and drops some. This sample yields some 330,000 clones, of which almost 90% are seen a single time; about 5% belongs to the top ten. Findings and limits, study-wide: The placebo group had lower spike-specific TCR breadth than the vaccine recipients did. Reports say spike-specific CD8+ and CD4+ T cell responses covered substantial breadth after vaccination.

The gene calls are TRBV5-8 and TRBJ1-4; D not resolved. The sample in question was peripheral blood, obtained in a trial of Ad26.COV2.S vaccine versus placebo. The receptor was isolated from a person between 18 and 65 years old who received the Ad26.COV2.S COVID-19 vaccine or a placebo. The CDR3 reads CASSSGLSGNEKLFF. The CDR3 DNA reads TGTGCCAGCAGCTCCGGGTTGTCGGGTAATGAAAAACTGTTTTTT.